Listed below are T cell receptor beta chains from one sample, sequenced in a study of blood T cell repertoires in COVID-19. Clones were sequenced by immunoSEQ multiplex PCR, and TCRdb holds only the in-frame ones, with some missing. This table holds around 18,000 clones, over 70% found once. Sequences were obtained from peripheral blood. These receptors all stem from an elderly man with acute or convalescent COVID-19. CDR3s include the opening cysteine and the closing phenylalanine or tryptophan. Fields, in order: clone size, D gene, V gene, J gene, CDR3 protein, CDR3 DNA. The D gene is left open where the match is weak. The size of a clone is reported for some rows only, either as once, few or many, or as a class for expanded clones.

-,-,TRBV5-1,TRBJ1-3,CASSPITGASGNTIYF,TGCGCCAGCAGCCCAATTACAGGAGCCTCTGGAAACACCATATATTTT
-,-,TRBV6-2/TRBV6-3,TRBJ2-7,CASSFHQGSYEQYF,TGTGCCAGCAGTTTTCATCAGGGCTCCTACGAGCAGTACTTC
-,TRBD2,TRBV6-1,TRBJ2-3,CASSEPLAGGDTQYF,TGTGCCAGCAGTGAACCCCTAGCGGGGGGAGATACGCAGTATTTT
-,-,TRBV4-3,TRBJ1-1,CASSLQDSMNTEAFF,TGCGCCAGCAGCCTTCAGGACAGTATGAACACTGAAGCTTTCTTT
-,-,TRBV19,TRBJ2-3,CAINNGDTQYF,TGTGCCATAAACAACGGGGATACGCAGTATTTT
-,-,TRBV3-1/TRBV3-2,TRBJ1-2,CASSLTSPRGTYGYTF,TGTGCCAGCAGCTTAACCTCCCCCAGGGGTACCTATGGCTACACCTTC
-,TRBD2,TRBV10-1,TRBJ2-1,CASSESGGVDEQFF,TGCGCCAGCAGTGAGTCGGGAGGGGTCGATGAGCAGTTCTTC
-,-,TRBV6-1,TRBJ2-7,CASSEAWRSGFAVEQYF,TGTGCCAGCAGTGAAGCTTGGAGGTCCGGGTTCGCAGTCGAGCAGTACTTC
once,TRBD1,TRBV7-3,TRBJ2-1,CASSFWDRVDNEQFF,TGTGCCAGCAGCTTCTGGGACAGGGTCGACAATGAGCAGTTCTTC
-,-,TRBV6-5,TRBJ1-1,CASSYVGPQGTEAFF,TGTGCCAGCAGTTACGTGGGTCCCCAGGGCACTGAAGCTTTCTTT
few,-,TRBV5-5,TRBJ1-2,CASSLAPGLGTYGYTF,TGTGCCAGCAGCTTGGCCCCCGGACTGGGAACTTATGGCTACACCTTC
-,-,TRBV5-4,TRBJ2-5,CAIKEGTQETQYF,TGTGCCATCAAGGAGGGAACCCAAGAGACCCAGTACTTC
-,TRBD1,TRBV24-1,TRBJ1-5,CATSDPADRGNQPQHF,TGTGCCACCAGTGACCCTGCGGACAGGGGGAATCAGCCCCAGCATTTT
once,TRBD2,TRBV27,TRBJ2-3,CASSPWSGASGSTDTQYF,TGTGCCAGCAGTCCCTGGAGTGGCGCTAGCGGGAGCACAGATACGCAGTATTTT
-,TRBD1,TRBV18,TRBJ1-1,CASSPGQGANTEAFF,TGTGCCAGCTCACCGGGACAGGGGGCGAACACTGAAGCTTTCTTT
-,-,TRBV11-2,TRBJ1-3,CASSSTGGSSGNTIYF,TGTGCCAGCAGCTCCACGGGGGGCTCGTCTGGAAACACCATATATTTT
-,-,TRBV11-2,TRBJ1-6,CASSLASYSPLHF,TGTGCCAGCAGCTTAGCCTCCTATTCACCCCTCCACTTT
-,-,TRBV5-1,TRBJ2-3,CASSLAGQNTDTQYF,TGCGCCAGCAGCTTGGCCGGACAGAACACAGATACGCAGTATTTT
-,TRBD1,TRBV5-5,TRBJ1-3,CASSLGQGAGENTIYF,TGTGCCAGCAGCTTGGGACAGGGGGCTGGAGAGAACACCATATATTTT
-,TRBD1,TRBV7-2,TRBJ2-3,CASSQSQGPTDTQYF,TGTGCCAGCAGCCAGTCACAGGGGCCCACAGATACGCAGTATTTT
-,-,TRBV21-1,TRBJ1-2,CASSKVRTGGAHGYTF,TGTGCCAGCAGCAAAGTTCGTACAGGGGGCGCTCATGGCTACACCTTC
-,-,TRBV5-6,TRBJ1-6,CASSTHSSNSPLHF,TGTGCCAGCAGCACTCACAGCAGCAATTCACCCCTCCACTTT
-,-,TRBV11-3,TRBJ2-7,CASSFAGSYEQYF,TGTGCCAGCAGCTTCGCGGGGTCCTACGAGCAGTACTTC
-,-,TRBV30,TRBJ1-1,CAWSVQGNTEAFF,TGTGCCTGGAGTGTACAGGGGAACACTGAAGCTTTCTTT
-,-,TRBV7-3,TRBJ2-2,CASSLKGQGAGELFF,TGTGCCAGCAGCTTAAAGGGTCAGGGCGCCGGGGAGCTGTTTTTT
-,-,TRBV6-6,TRBJ2-6,CASSLGGGFGVGANVLTF,TGTGCCAGCAGTCTCGGGGGAGGCTTTGGAGTTGGGGCCAACGTCCTGACTTTC
-,-,TRBV19,TRBJ1-3,CASSIDPQYGNTIYF,TGTGCCAGTAGTATAGATCCACAATACGGAAACACCATATATTTT
-,-,TRBV29-1,TRBJ1-1,CSVDRNTEAFF,TGCAGCGTTGATCGGAACACTGAAGCTTTCTTT
-,-,TRBV20-1,TRBJ1-2,CSATPAGYYTF,TGCAGTGCTACCCCGGCGGGCTACTACACCTTC
-,TRBD1,TRBV15,TRBJ1-1,CATSRGRSQGVNTEAFF,TGTGCCACCAGCAGAGGTCGTTCACAGGGGGTGAACACTGAAGCTTTCTTT
once,TRBD1,TRBV5-1,TRBJ2-7,CASSLGGQGYEQYF,TGCGCCAGCAGCTTGGGGGGACAGGGTTACGAGCAGTACTTC
-,TRBD1,TRBV6-6,TRBJ2-3,CASSYSQGSTDTQYF,TGTGCCAGCAGTTACTCACAGGGGAGCACAGATACGCAGTATTTT
-,TRBD1,TRBV14,TRBJ1-5,CASSQALRGPVRQPQHF,TGTGCCAGCAGCCAAGCGCTTAGGGGGCCCGTCCGACAGCCCCAGCATTTT
-,-,TRBV2,TRBJ2-4,CASRNDLFISYF,TGTGCCAGCAGAAACGACTTATTTATTAGCTACTTC
-,TRBD1,TRBV10-3,TRBJ2-7,CAAGQGETAYEQYF,TGTGCCGCCGGACAGGGGGAAACGGCCTACGAGCAGTACTTC
-,TRBD1,TRBV6-5,TRBJ2-2,CASSRQGAATGELFF,TGTGCCAGCAGTCGACAGGGGGCGGCCACCGGGGAGCTGTTTTTT
-,-,TRBV11-2,TRBJ2-3,CASSLAAGTLTQYF,TGTGCCAGCAGCTTAGCCGCTGGGACATTAACGCAGTATTTT
-,-,TRBV19,TRBJ1-1,CASSNRQAGNTEAFF,TGTGCCAGTAGTAACAGACAGGCGGGGAACACTGAAGCTTTCTTT
-,-,TRBV7-2,TRBJ2-1,CASSLQNEQFF,TGTGCCAGCAGCCTGCAGAATGAGCAGTTCTTC
-,TRBD1,TRBV5-1,TRBJ1-2,CASSLGQGRDGYTF,TGCGCCAGCAGCTTGGGACAGGGTCGAGATGGCTACACCTTC
-,TRBD1,TRBV11-1,TRBJ1-2,CASSLAADRARGYTF,TGTGCCAGCAGCTTAGCTGCCGACAGGGCTCGAGGCTACACCTTC
-,-,TRBV5-6,TRBJ1-3,CASSYTIGLYSGNTIYF,TGTGCCAGCAGCTATACGATCGGACTCTACTCTGGAAACACCATATATTTT
few,TRBD1,TRBV6-6,TRBJ1-6,CASSLTTGQGTLSPLHF,TGTGCCAGCAGTCTCACCACCGGACAGGGTACCCTATCACCCCTCCACTTT